This TCR beta chain came from a study of blood T cell repertoires in COVID-19. Study as a whole: PBMCs, B-cell-depleted T cells, or T cells were the source of the cDNA or gDNA that made up the material.

Trimming pared 0 bases from V and 5 bases from J, leaving 10 bases between. The CDR3 is 14 residues long. Germline assignment: CDR1 SGHAT and CDR2 FQNNGV. Per the authors' pipeline: Counts of nucleated cells, estimated from reference gene primer amplification, were obtained. The table came from immunoSEQ multiplex PCR; TCRdb's copy has only in-frame clones and leaves some out. V and J calls plus clone size are reproduced from that table; the DNA served to infer D and trimming. The sample shows about 200,000 clones, 82% of them seen only once. The gene calls are TRBV11-2 and TRBJ1-1, with a tentative D call TRBD1 (6 bases). The sequenced sample consisted of PBMCs or T cells enriched from blood (not recorded which). The origin of this receptor is a woman aged 60-70 years with acute COVID-19. The chain's CDR3 is CASSLDWGQTEAFF. CDR3 DNA: TGTGCCAGCAGCTTAGATTGGGGGCAAACTGAAGCTTTCTTT.